The 21 T cell receptor beta chains listed next were all sequenced from one sample in a study of cytomegalovirus exposure and HLA in healthy donors. 13 Jbeta primers and 60 Vbeta primers were used for the PCR. The table came from immunoSEQ multiplex PCR; TCRdb's copy has only in-frame clones and leaves some out. The sample has some 160,000 clones, roughly three quarters seen once. Sample: PBMCs. These receptors originate from a woman in her forties in good health and CMV-seronegative.

V usage is TRBV5-1 and J usage is TRBJ1-4; 10 nucleotides agree with TRBD1. Germline CDR1 and CDR2: SGHRS and YFSETQ. Losses at the gene ends were 3 bases for V and 4 bases for J; bases not matched to a gene: 9. This CDR3 spans 17 amino acids. For the CDR3, the DNA is TGCGCCAGCAGCTCAGAACCAGGACAGGGGGGTAATGAAAAACTGTTTTTT. Its protein is CASSSEPGQGGNEKLFF.

The CDR3: CASTLAAIYNEQFF. In DNA form, the CDR3 reads TGTGCCAGCACTCTAGCAGCTATCTACAATGAGCAGTTCTTC. The chain employs TRBV28 and TRBJ2-1; possibly TRBD2 for D (5 bases). The germline V gene has CDR1 MDHEN and CDR2 SYDVKM. The V end lost 7 bases, the J end lost 3 bases, and 13 bases lay between the germline ends. The CDR3 runs to 14 residues.

V gene TRBV5-1 combines with J gene TRBJ2-5, with 8 positions matching TRBD2. There are 15 residues in the CDR3. CDR1 is SGHRS, CDR2 YFSETQ, per germline. The J segment lost 2 bases and the V segment lost 0 bases, leaving 3 bases of the junction unmatched. CDR3 region: CASSLGSSGQETQYF. CDR3 nucleotide sequence: TGCGCCAGCAGCTTGGGGTCTAGCGGGCAAGAGACCCAGTACTTC.

This clone was observed a single time. The genes are TRBV9 and TRBJ2-3; 7 bases line up with TRBD2. CDR3 size: 18 residues. The germline CDR1 and CDR2 sequences are SGDLS and YYNGEE. J lost 2 bases, V lost 2 bases, and 14 bases had no gene match. As DNA, the CDR3 is TGTGCCAGCAGCGTTTTGAACCCCGACGGGGGGATCACAGATACGCAGTATTTT. Amino acid sequence: CASSVLNPDGGITDTQYF.

A remark on this clone: Germline and junction disagree at one end, which may indicate a read error. Distinct nucleotide sequences in the sample also encode this CDR3. The CDR3 coding sequence is TGCGCCAGCTCACCGAATCGCGGGACTAGCGGAACCACAGATACGCAGTATTTT. This gives the protein CASSPNRGTSGTTDTQYF. J is TRBJ2-3 and V is TRBV18; 11 nucleotides match TRBD2. Germline V gene lookup returns CDR1 KGHSH and CDR2 LQKENI. CDR3 length: 18 residues. The full variable domain, in which reference TRBV18 and TRBJ2-3 provide the parts outside the CDR3, is NAGVMQNPRHLVRRRGQEARLRCSPMKGHSHVYWYRQLPEEGLKFMVYLQKENIIDESGMPKERFSAEFPKEGPSILRIQQVVRGDSAAYFCASSPNRGTSGTTDTQYFGPGTRLTVL.

The J gene is TRBJ2-2, the V gene TRBV6-5; D gene ambiguous. This CDR3 has 14 amino acids. Trimming cost V 10 bases and J 4 bases, with 16 bases left between them. CDR1 MNHEY and CDR2 SVGAGI come from the germline V gene. CDR3 residues: CATRWRPVTGELFF. In DNA, the CDR3 is TGTGCCACCCGGTGGCGGCCGGTCACCGGGGAGCTGTTTTTT.

The V gene is TRBV6-6, the J gene TRBJ1-5; D is ambiguous. Trimming cost V 6 bases and J 3 bases, with 12 bases left between them. In germline, CDR1 is MNHNY, CDR2 SVGAGI (reference sequence). The CDR3 length is 14 residues. The DNA for the CDR3 is TGTGCCAGCAGAGGAGACGGTGTCAATCAGCCCCAGCATTTT. It codes for CASRGDGVNQPQHF.

The chain uses TRBV11-2 and TRBJ1-5; D is unresolved. V lost 2 bases and J lost 0, with 5 bases in between. The length of the CDR3 is 14 residues. Germline CDR1 and CDR2: SGHAT and FQNNGV. Here the CDR3 DNA reads TGTGCCAGCAGCTTAACAGATAGCAATCAGCCCCAGCATTTT. This encodes CASSLTDSNQPQHF.

The chain employs TRBV29-1 and TRBJ2-5, with D unclear. Germline-derived CDR1 and CDR2 are SQVTM and ANQGSEA. Trimming shortened V by 4 bases and J by 4 bases, and 22 bases separated the two germline ends. The CDR3 extends over 16 amino acids. The CDR3 spells CSVAEIILWSVETQYF. The CDR3 region has the DNA TGCAGCGTTGCCGAGATAATTTTATGGTCTGTAGAGACCCAGTACTTC. Supplemented by reference TRBV29-1 and TRBJ2-5, the full variable domain reads SAVISQKPSRDICQRGTSLTIQCQVDSQVTMMFWYRQQPGQSLTLIATANQGSEATYESGFVIDKFPISRPNLTFSTLTVSNMSPEDSSIYLCSVAEIILWSVETQYFGPGTRLLVL.

The chain couples TRBV28 to TRBJ1-2; 12 bases line up with TRBD1. V dropped 2 bases and J dropped 7; count of bases not matched to a gene: 5. The CDR3 is 15 residues long. Germline V CDR1 and CDR2: MDHEN, SYDVKM. The CDR3 DNA reads TGTGCCAGCAGTTTAGGGACAGGGGGCATCACTGGCTACACCTTC. Amino acids: CASSLGTGGITGYTF.

The V call is TRBV2, the J call TRBJ2-7, with 9 bases that match TRBD1. V lost 3 bases and J lost 2; bases outside the gene matches: 5. The CDR3 totals 15 residues. In germline, CDR1 is SNHLY, CDR2 FYNNEI. The CDR3 spells CASSDAGTGTYEQYF. Here the CDR3 DNA reads TGTGCCAGCAGTGACGCCGGGACAGGGACCTACGAGCAGTACTTC.

The CDR3 region is CASSDSFREASPLHF. The CDR3 DNA reads as TGTGCCAGCAGTGACTCGTTCAGGGAGGCTTCACCCCTCCACTTT. The chain employs TRBV6-4 and TRBJ1-6, with TRBD1 as a possible D gene (5 bases). The germline V gene has CDR1 MRHNA and CDR2 SNTAGT. Trimming took 0 bases from V and 9 from J, leaving 12 bases between them. The CDR3 is 15 amino acids.

This clone was detected only once. The chain carries TRBV10-1 and TRBJ1-5; TRBD1 agrees at 7 bases. The CDR3 is 14 residues long. Per germline, CDR1 WNHNN and CDR2 SYGVQD (reference sequence). The V segment lost 10 bases and the J segment 7 bases; nucleotides outside the gene matches: 13. The CDR3 spells CATHGRTGEQPQHF. The CDR3 DNA reads TGCGCCACCCACGGAAGAACAGGGGAGCAGCCCCAGCATTTT.

This clone was seen only once. The rearrangement links TRBV14 to TRBJ2-1; 8 nucleotides agree with TRBD2. Germline-derived CDR1 and CDR2 are SGHDN and FVKESK. V was clipped by 1 base and J by 9 bases; unmatched bases: 5. The CDR3 runs to 14 residues. CDR3 sequence reads: CASSQAGGAPEQFF. The CDR3 nucleotides are TGTGCCAGCAGCCAAGCGGGAGGGGCTCCTGAGCAGTTCTTC.

The chain recombines TRBV18 with TRBJ2-3; 14 positions agree with TRBD2. J gave up 6 bases and V 3 bases, and 14 bases lay outside the gene matches. The CDR3 has 19 amino acids. The germline gives CDR1 KGHSH, CDR2 LQKENI. CDR3 sequence (DNA): TGTGCCAGCTCACCGATCACCGGGACTAGCGGGAGTGTCCGGGATACGCAGTATTTT. Translated, it gives CASSPITGTSGSVRDTQYF. Complete variable domain (other parts from reference TRBV18 and TRBJ2-3): NAGVMQNPRHLVRRRGQEARLRCSPMKGHSHVYWYRQLPEEGLKFMVYLQKENIIDESGMPKERFSAEFPKEGPSILRIQQVVRGDSAAYFCASSPITGTSGSVRDTQYFGPGTRLTVL.

The chain employs TRBV5-1 and TRBJ1-6, with 8 bases identical to TRBD1. The CDR3 covers 17 residues. Losses at the gene ends were 2 bases for V and 7 bases for J; bases not matched to a gene: 11. Germline values: CDR1 SGHRS, CDR2 YFSETQ. The CDR3 coding sequence is TGCGCCAGCAGCTTAATGGGCCCAGGGGGCTGGAATTCACCCCTCCACTTT. It is translated as CASSLMGPGGWNSPLHF.

The chain combines TRBV19 with TRBJ1-2, with 7 bases lining up with TRBD1. Trimming cost V 6 bases and J 4 bases; bases outside gene matches: 8. This CDR3 has 14 residues. From germline, CDR1 is LNHDA and CDR2 SQIVND (reference sequence). This CDR3 reads CASSETGKSYGYTF. The CDR3 bases are TGTGCCAGTAGCGAGACAGGGAAATCCTATGGCTACACCTTC.

The chain links TRBV6-4 to TRBJ2-2, with 7 bases fitting TRBD2. The CDR3 sequence is 15 residues long. J gave up 5 bases and V 5 bases, and 8 bases lay outside the gene matches. From germline, CDR1 is MRHNA and CDR2 SNTAGT. The chain's CDR3 is CASSRLASGTGELFF. CDR3 bases: TGTGCCAGCAGTCGACTAGCTTCGGGAACCGGGGAGCTGTTTTTT.

The chain employs TRBV11-2 and TRBJ1-2, with no clear D. The germline V gene encodes CDR1 SGHAT and CDR2 FQNNGV. Trimming took off 1 base at V and 4 bases at J, with 10 bases between the two ends. The CDR3 extends over 14 amino acids. CDR3 residues: CASSLGSTSYGYTF. The CDR3 bases are TGTGCCAGCAGCTTAGGAAGTACTAGCTATGGCTACACCTTC.

This clone was seen a few times. The chain joins TRBV19 to TRBJ1-1; D gene unclear. With 2 bases removed from V and 4 bases from J, the gap between germline ends came to 11 bases. Germline values: CDR1 LNHDA, CDR2 SQIVND (reference sequence). CDR3 length equals 14 residues. CDR3 protein: CASSIPGSGTEAFF. The CDR3 DNA reads as TGTGCCAGTAGTATACCCGGCTCGGGCACTGAAGCTTTCTTT.

The genes are TRBV6-6 and TRBJ1-1; 8 bases line up with TRBD1. V lost 0 bases to trimming and J lost 4 bases; unmatched junction nucleotides: 4. The germline V gene encodes CDR1 MNHNY and CDR2 SVGAGI (reference sequence). CDR3 length: 15 amino acids. The CDR3: CASSYSDRAGTEAFF. CDR3 DNA: TGTGCCAGCAGTTACTCGGACAGGGCAGGCACTGAAGCTTTCTTT.